A single sample gave rise to the 28 T cell receptor beta chains below, sequenced in a study of regulatory T cells in long-lasting Graves disease. Sample time point: newly diagnosed GD, antithyroid drugs for less than 3 months. RNA extracted from PBMCs served as the sequencing template. For TCR beta, libraries came from iRepertoire HTBI primers and Arm-PCR of CDR3 regions. One entry per CDR3 protein, called by TCRdb with MiXCR from the multiplex PCR reads. The sample records about 470,000 distinct CDR3 sequences, 14% to 15% being singletons. The same sample was also studied in work on T cells in Graves' hyperthyroidism and ophthalmopathy.

Sequencing was performed on peripheral blood mononuclear cells (PBMCs), taken at new diagnosis, from a patient treated with antithyroid drugs. Source of these receptors: a woman aged 30 to 39 with Graves disease.

About this clonotype: A read error is possible here, since a much larger clone lies one base away. The DNA of the CDR3 is TGCGCCAGCAGCGTCGGGGCAGAAAATCAGCCCCAGCATTTT. Protein: CASSVGAENQPQHF. The chain combines TRBV5-1 with TRBJ1-5; D is perhaps TRBD1 (5 bases). V shed 4 bases and J shed 4 bases, with 12 bases lying between them. Germline assignment: CDR1 SGHRS and CDR2 YFSETQ. The CDR3 is made up of 14 amino acids.

This clonotype has a single count. This may be a read error, as it is one base from a much larger clone. The genes are TRBV20-1 and TRBJ2-1; possibly TRBD1 for D (5 bases). V was trimmed by 6 bases and J by 4 bases, leaving 13 bases between them. This CDR3 spans 13 amino acids. Per the germline V gene, CDR1 is DFQATT and CDR2 is SNEGSKA (reference sequence). The CDR3 DNA reads TGCAGTGCACAGGCGTGGTTTTACAATGAGCAGTTCTTC. Its protein product is CSAQAWFYNEQFF.

The sample holds many counts of this clonotype. This chain links TRBV12-3 or TRBV12-4 with TRBJ2-7, with 7 bases matching TRBD1. The J segment lost 1 base and the V segment lost 1 base, leaving 4 bases of the junction unmatched. CDR3 size: 15 residues. CDR3 nucleotide sequence: TGTGCCAGCAGTTTAGAGACAGGGCGATCCTACGAGCAGTACTTC. This codes for CASSLETGRSYEQYF.

V and J are TRBV4-2 and TRBJ2-1; TRBD2 aligns across 9 bases. Losses at the gene ends were 1 base for V and 3 bases for J; bases not matched to a gene: 4. This CDR3 spans 16 amino acids. In germline, CDR1 is LGHNA, CDR2 YNFKEQ. CDR3: CASSQGNSGSYNEQFF. CDR3 bases: TGTGCCAGCAGCCAAGGTAATAGCGGGAGCTACAATGAGCAGTTCTTC.

About this clonotype itself: This could be a read error, since a much larger clone is one nucleotide away. The rearrangement uses TRBV12-3 or TRBV12-4 and TRBJ2-7; D may be TRBD2 (5 bases). This CDR3 spans 11 amino acids. Trimming left V 8 bases short and J 0 bases short, with 5 bases between. The CDR3 loop is CASGSSYEQYF. The DNA of the CDR3 is TGTGCCAGCGGGAGCTCCTACGAGCAGTACTTC.

This clonotype was observed many times. This chain joins TRBV6-1 and TRBJ2-1; 8 nucleotides line up with TRBD2. J lost 6 bases, V lost 6 bases, and 1 base had no gene match. Germline assignment: CDR1 MNHNS and CDR2 SASEGT. The CDR3 spans 12 residues. The CDR3 region is CASRLAVNEQFF. CDR3 DNA sequence: TGTGCCAGCAGACTAGCGGTCAATGAGCAGTTCTTC.

CDR3 DNA sequence: TGTGCCACCTATGGGCCTTCGGGAGGTCGGGATGAGCAGTTCTTC. Translation: CATYGPSGGRDEQFF. The V and J genes are TRBV28 and TRBJ2-1, with TRBD2 identical over 7 bases. J gave up 8 bases and V 10 bases, and 17 bases lay outside the gene matches. This CDR3 has 15 residues. Per germline, CDR1 MDHEN and CDR2 SYDVKM.

For this clonotype: A much larger clonotype is one base distant, so this may be a read error. This likely comes from a read error, as the CDR3 has no conserved phenylalanine or tryptophan at its end. The chain couples TRBV16 to TRBJ2-5; 10 nucleotides align to TRBD1. The junction had 2 bases not matched to a gene; V was cut back by 3 bases and J by 1 base. The V gene's germline CDR1 is KGHSY and CDR2 FQNENV. CDR3 size: 15 residues. The CDR3 bases are TGTGCCAGCAGCCATCGGGACAGGGGCCAAGAGACCCAGTACCTC. This encodes CASSHRDRGQETQYL.

V gene TRBV20-1 combines with J gene TRBJ2-7; 11 bases agree with TRBD2. Germline V gene data show CDR1 as DFQATT and CDR2 as SNEGSKA (reference sequence). The CDR3 runs 15 residues. Unmatched junction bases numbered 4, after V lost 3 bases and J lost 0 bases. Here the CDR3 DNA reads TGCAGTGCTAGTATGGGACTAGCGGCCTCCTACGAGCAGTACTTC. This translates into CSASMGLAASYEQYF.

There are many counts of this clonotype. This rearrangement joins TRBV11-2 to TRBJ2-1; TRBD2 aligns across 8 bases. This CDR3 contains 16 residues. Looked up from germline, CDR1 is SGHAT and CDR2 is FQNNGV. Trimming cost V 4 bases and J 1 base; bases outside gene matches: 6. The CDR3 region has the DNA TGTGCCAGCAGCTCCATGTTAGCGGGATCCTACAATGAGCAGTTCTTC. This encodes CASSSMLAGSYNEQFF. Based on the CDR3 plus reference TRBV11-2 and TRBJ2-1, the full variable domain is EAGVAQSPRYKIIEKRQSVAFWCNPISGHATLYWYQQILGQGPKLLIQFQNNGVVDDSQLPKDRFSAERLKGVDSTLKIQPAKLEDSAVYLCASSSMLAGSYNEQFFGPGTRLTVL.

This clonotype was observed a few times. This rearrangement joins TRBV15 to TRBJ1-5, with D hard to call. V shed 1 base and J shed 1 base, with 14 bases lying between them. CDR1 is LNHNV, CDR2 YYDKDF, per germline (reference sequence). This CDR3 is built from 17 residues. CDR3 in DNA: TGTGCCACCAGCAGAGTTCGAAGACACCAAAGCAATCAGCCCCAGCATTTT. It is translated as CATSRVRRHQSNQPQHF.

In regard to this clonotype: Given a much more abundant clone one base away, this may be a read error. The chain links TRBV5-1 to TRBJ1-1, with unresolved D. The CDR3 is 12 amino acids. Trimming cost V 4 bases and J 4 bases, with 8 bases left between them. In germline, CDR1 is SGHRS, CDR2 YFSETQ. In DNA form, the CDR3 reads TGCGCCAGCAGCAATGATAGCACTGAAGCTTTCTTT. It is translated as CASSNDSTEAFF.

There are a few counts of this clonotype. The rearrangement links TRBV5-1 to TRBJ1-4, with a tentative D call TRBD1 (6 bases). Per the germline V gene, CDR1 is SGHRS and CDR2 is YFSETQ. This CDR3 comprises 13 residues. Trimming shortened V by 7 bases and J by 5 bases, and 12 bases separated the two germline ends. The CDR3: CASGRRGNEKLFF. For the CDR3, the DNA is TGCGCCAGCGGTCGGAGGGGGAATGAAAAACTGTTTTTT. The variable domain in full, completed from reference TRBV5-1 and TRBJ1-4, reads KAGVTQTPRYLIKTRGQQVTLSCSPISGHRSVSWYQQTPGQGLQFLFEYFSETQRNKGNFPGRFSGRQFSNSRSEMNVSTLELGDSALYLCASGRRGNEKLFFGSGTQLSVL.

The chain is built from TRBV19 and TRBJ1-5; D unresolved. Germline V gene lookup returns CDR1 LNHDA and CDR2 SQIVND (reference sequence). This CDR3 has 14 amino acids. V dropped 6 bases and J dropped 6 bases, with 15 bases sitting between them. The CDR3 spells CASRRHPRSQPQHF. The CDR3 bases are TGTGCCAGTAGACGACACCCCCGGAGTCAGCCCCAGCATTTT.

This clonotype was observed a few times. This sequence joins TRBV29-1 and TRBJ2-1; 13 nucleotides agree with TRBD2. The CDR3 is 16 residues long. Germline V gene lookup returns CDR1 SQVTM and CDR2 ANQGSEA. V gave up 7 bases and J gave up 7 bases; unmatched junction bases: 13. Here the CDR3 reads CSAALYRLAGGNEQFF. CDR3 bases: TGCAGCGCCGCATTATACAGACTAGCGGGAGGAAATGAGCAGTTCTTC.

In this sample, this clonotype turned up a few times. This chain connects TRBV7-8 to TRBJ2-2; D might be TRBD2 (7 bases). Trimming removed 2 bases at V and 5 bases at J, with 15 bases between. The CDR3 totals 16 residues. The germline CDR1 and CDR2 sequences are SGHVS and FQNEAQ. DNA for the CDR3: TGTGCCAGCAGCTTATTCAACGGGGGGCGAACCGGGGAGCTGTTTTTT. Amino acids: CASSLFNGGRTGELFF.

This clonotype was seen more than once but under ten times. V usage is TRBV24-1 and J usage is TRBJ2-1; maybe TRBD2 (5 bases). Germline V gene sequence: CDR1 KGHDR, CDR2 SFDVKD. The CDR3 contains 14 residues. Trimming stripped 9 bases from V and 4 bases from J, with 15 bases between. CDR3 amino acids: CATARVQTYNEQFF. For the CDR3, the DNA is TGTGCCACCGCGCGGGTGCAGACTTACAATGAGCAGTTCTTC.

In its sample, this clonotype was seen many times. The chain combines TRBV20-1 with TRBJ2-7, with D unclear. The germline V and J ends were trimmed by 0 bases and 0 bases, with 12 bases remaining between them. Germline assignment: CDR1 DFQATT and CDR2 SNEGSKA (reference sequence). This CDR3 is built from 15 residues. The CDR3 sequence is CSARDSKGSSYEQYF. The DNA of the CDR3 is TGCAGTGCTAGAGATTCAAAGGGCAGCTCCTACGAGCAGTACTTC.

This clonotype has ten or more counts. This chain connects TRBV12-3 or TRBV12-4 to TRBJ1-3; D might be TRBD1 (5 bases). The CDR3 contains 14 residues. V was pared by 6 bases and J by 7 bases, with 16 bases between. CDR3 region: CASSLSGARNTIYF. The CDR3 coding sequence is TGTGCCAGCAGCTTGTCTGGGGCGAGGAACACCATATATTTT.

CDR3 sequence: CASSLGLWGSRSGTEAFF. DNA of the CDR3: TGTGCCAGCAGCTTAGGTTTATGGGGCAGCCGGTCCGGCACTGAAGCTTTCTTT. The gene calls are TRBV11-2 and TRBJ1-1; D possibly corresponds to TRBD1 (5 bases). This CDR3 region has 18 residues. Germline V gene data show CDR1 as SGHAT and CDR2 as FQNNGV. V lost 1 base and J lost 4, with 22 bases in between.

J is TRBJ1-1 and V is TRBV4-1; D ambiguous. The CDR3 has 13 amino acids. V gave up 0 bases and J gave up 4 bases, with 6 bases separating them. Germline assignment: CDR1 MGHRA and CDR2 YSYEKL. CDR3 loop: CASSQEGVTEAFF. The CDR3 coding sequence is TGCGCCAGCAGCCAAGAAGGTGTCACTGAAGCTTTCTTT.

Only a few counts were recorded for this clonotype. V is TRBV20-1 and J is TRBJ2-5; 8 bases map to TRBD2. The germline V gene encodes CDR1 DFQATT and CDR2 SNEGSKA (reference sequence). The CDR3 contains 14 residues. V trimming: 6 bases; J trimming: 0 bases; junction bases outside the gene matches: 6. This CDR3 is CSALTSGNQETQYF. The CDR3 nucleotides are TGCAGTGCACTTACTAGCGGCAACCAAGAGACCCAGTACTTC.

In this sample, this clonotype turned up many times. J is TRBJ2-1 and V is TRBV29-1; 9 nucleotides line up with TRBD1. V was pared by 4 bases and J by 6 bases, with 10 bases of the junction left unmatched. The CDR3 totals 15 residues. The V gene's germline CDR1 is SQVTM and CDR2 ANQGSEA. In DNA form, the CDR3 reads TGCAGCGTTGTAAAAGGGGACAGGGCCCTCAATGAGCAGTTCTTC. Protein product: CSVVKGDRALNEQFF.

This clonotype was observed many times. The CDR3 DNA sequence: TGCAGTGCTAGAGGGCGGAAATCGAACACTGAAGCTTTCTTT. This sequence encodes CSARGRKSNTEAFF. J is TRBJ1-1 and V is TRBV20-1; D is uncertain. Germline values: CDR1 DFQATT, CDR2 SNEGSKA (reference sequence). This CDR3 comprises 14 residues. Between the trimmed V and J ends, which lost 1 base and 1 base, there was a span of 10 bases.

In its sample, this clonotype was seen many times. The chain combines TRBV29-1 with TRBJ2-7, with 8 bases that match TRBD1. The CDR3 totals 16 residues. The germline gives CDR1 SQVTM, CDR2 ANQGSEA. The V gene end was trimmed by 1 base and the J gene end by 5 bases; junction bases not matched to a gene: 13. The CDR3 loop is CSVEGTVSGQVHEQYF. The CDR3 nucleotides read TGCAGCGTTGAAGGGACAGTGTCGGGACAGGTTCACGAGCAGTACTTC.

The chain recombines TRBV20-1 with TRBJ2-7; 10 bases are shared with TRBD2. CDR1 and CDR2 from the germline V gene are DFQATT and SNEGSKA (reference sequence). The V segment lost 6 bases and the J segment 6 bases; nucleotides outside the gene matches: 8. The length of the CDR3 is 13 residues. CDR3 protein: CSASPSGRGEQYF. Here the CDR3 DNA reads TGCAGTGCGTCTCCTAGCGGGAGAGGCGAGCAGTACTTC.

This clonotype was found many times. V gene TRBV6-5 combines with J gene TRBJ2-5, with TRBD2 matching over 11 bases. V trimming: 2 bases; J trimming: 9 bases; junction bases outside the gene matches: 5. The CDR3 has 14 amino acids. Per the germline V gene, CDR1 is MNHEY and CDR2 is SVGAGI. The CDR3 DNA reads TGTGCCAGCAGTTACGACGGGACTAGCGGTGCCCAGTACTTC. Its translation is CASSYDGTSGAQYF.

Many counts were recorded for this clonotype. The rearrangement joins TRBV12-3 or TRBV12-4 to TRBJ1-1, with TRBD1 matching over 7 bases. The CDR3 is 15 residues long. V was clipped by 5 bases and J by 1 base; unmatched bases: 7. The CDR3 sequence is CASSPPGQQNTEAFF. The DNA for the CDR3 is TGTGCCAGCAGTCCCCCGGGACAGCAGAACACTGAAGCTTTCTTT.